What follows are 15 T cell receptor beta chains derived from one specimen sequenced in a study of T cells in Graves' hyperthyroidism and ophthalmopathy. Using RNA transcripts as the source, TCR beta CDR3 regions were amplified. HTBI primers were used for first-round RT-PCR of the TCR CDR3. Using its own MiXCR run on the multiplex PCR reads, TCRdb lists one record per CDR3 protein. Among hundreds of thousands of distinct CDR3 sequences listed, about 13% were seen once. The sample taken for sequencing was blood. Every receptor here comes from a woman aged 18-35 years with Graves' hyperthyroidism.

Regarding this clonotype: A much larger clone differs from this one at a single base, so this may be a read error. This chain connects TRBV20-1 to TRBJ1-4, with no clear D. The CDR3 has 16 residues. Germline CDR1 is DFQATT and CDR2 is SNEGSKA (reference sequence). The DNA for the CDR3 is TGCAGTGCTAGAGATAGGCGGCGCGCAACTAATGAAAAACCGTTTTTT. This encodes CSARDRRRATNEKPFF.

The CDR3 region has the DNA TGTGCCAGCAGTTACCGGGACAGCTCTAACTATGGCTACACCTTC. Translated, it gives CASSYRDSSNYGYTF. This chain joins TRBV6-5 and TRBJ1-2, with TRBD1 matching 7 bases. The germline CDR1 and CDR2 sequences are MNHEY and SVGAGI. With 2 bases clipped from V and 0 bases from J, the junction kept 3 bases outside the gene matches. This CDR3 is built from 15 residues.

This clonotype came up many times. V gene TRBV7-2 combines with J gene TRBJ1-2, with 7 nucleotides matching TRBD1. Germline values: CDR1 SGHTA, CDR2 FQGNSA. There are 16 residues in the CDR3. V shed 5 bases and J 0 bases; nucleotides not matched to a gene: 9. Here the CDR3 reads CASSPRQGIANYGYTF. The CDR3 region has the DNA TGTGCCAGCAGCCCCCGACAGGGAATAGCTAACTATGGCTACACCTTC.

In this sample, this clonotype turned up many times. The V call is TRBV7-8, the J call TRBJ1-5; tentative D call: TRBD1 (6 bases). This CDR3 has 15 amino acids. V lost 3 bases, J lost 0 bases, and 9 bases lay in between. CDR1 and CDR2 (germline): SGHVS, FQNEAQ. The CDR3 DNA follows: TGTGCCAGCAGCTTCCAGACAGGTAGCAATCAGCCCCAGCATTTT. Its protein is CASSFQTGSNQPQHF.

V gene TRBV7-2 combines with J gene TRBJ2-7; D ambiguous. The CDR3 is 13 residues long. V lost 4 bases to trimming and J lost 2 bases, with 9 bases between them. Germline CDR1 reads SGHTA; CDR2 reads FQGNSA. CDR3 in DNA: TGTGCCAGCAGCTCGAGACACACCTACGAGCAGTACTTC. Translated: CASSSRHTYEQYF.

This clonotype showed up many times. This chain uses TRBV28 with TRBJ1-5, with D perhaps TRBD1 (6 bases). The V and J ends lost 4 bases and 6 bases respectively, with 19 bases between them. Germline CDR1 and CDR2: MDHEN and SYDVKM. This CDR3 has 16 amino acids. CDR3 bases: TGTGCCAGCAGTTCCCCGGTCGGGGGCGGGAGTCAGCCCCAGCATTTT. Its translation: CASSSPVGGGSQPQHF.

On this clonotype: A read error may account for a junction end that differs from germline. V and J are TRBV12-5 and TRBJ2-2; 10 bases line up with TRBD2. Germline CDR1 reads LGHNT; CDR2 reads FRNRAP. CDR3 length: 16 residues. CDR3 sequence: CANGLVGLAGAGELFF. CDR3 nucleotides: TGTGCTAATGGTTTGGTAGGGCTAGCGGGGGCCGGGGAGCTGTTTTTT.

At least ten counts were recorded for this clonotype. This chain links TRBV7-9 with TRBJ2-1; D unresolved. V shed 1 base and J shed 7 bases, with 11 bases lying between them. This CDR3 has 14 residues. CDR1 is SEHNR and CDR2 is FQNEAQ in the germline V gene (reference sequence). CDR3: CASSLGLSPNEQFF. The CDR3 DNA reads TGTGCCAGCAGCTTAGGTCTATCCCCGAATGAGCAGTTCTTC.

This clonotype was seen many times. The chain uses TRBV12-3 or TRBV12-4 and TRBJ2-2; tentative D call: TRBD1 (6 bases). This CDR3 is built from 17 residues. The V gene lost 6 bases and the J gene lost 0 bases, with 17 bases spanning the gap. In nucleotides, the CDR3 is TGTGCCAGCAGCCCGCGAGGGGGTTCATCGAACACCGGGGAGCTGTTTTTT. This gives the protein CASSPRGGSSNTGELFF.

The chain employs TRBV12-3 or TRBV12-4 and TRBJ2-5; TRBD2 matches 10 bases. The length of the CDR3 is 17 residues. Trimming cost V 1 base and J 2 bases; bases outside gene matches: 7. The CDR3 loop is CASSLVATSGAQETQYF. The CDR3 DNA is TGTGCCAGCAGTTTAGTCGCCACTAGCGGGGCACAAGAGACCCAGTACTTC.

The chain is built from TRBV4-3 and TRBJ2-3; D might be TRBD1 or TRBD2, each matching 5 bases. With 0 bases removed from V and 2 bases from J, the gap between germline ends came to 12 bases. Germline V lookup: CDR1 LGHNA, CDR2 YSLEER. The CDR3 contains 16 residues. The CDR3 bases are TGCGCCAGCAGCCAAGAAGGGACGGGGATCACAGATACGCAGTATTTT. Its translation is CASSQEGTGITDTQYF.

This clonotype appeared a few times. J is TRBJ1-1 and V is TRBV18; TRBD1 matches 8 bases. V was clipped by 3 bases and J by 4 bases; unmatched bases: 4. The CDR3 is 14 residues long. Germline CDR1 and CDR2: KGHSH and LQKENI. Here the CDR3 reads CASSPTGEGTEAFF. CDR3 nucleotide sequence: TGTGCCAGCTCACCGACAGGGGAGGGCACTGAAGCTTTCTTT.

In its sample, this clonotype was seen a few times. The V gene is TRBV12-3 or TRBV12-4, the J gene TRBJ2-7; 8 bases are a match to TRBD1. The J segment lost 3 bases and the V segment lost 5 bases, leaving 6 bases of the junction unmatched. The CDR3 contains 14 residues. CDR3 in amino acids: CASSAGTGLYEQYF. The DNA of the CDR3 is TGTGCCAGCAGTGCCGGGACAGGCCTCTACGAGCAGTACTTC.

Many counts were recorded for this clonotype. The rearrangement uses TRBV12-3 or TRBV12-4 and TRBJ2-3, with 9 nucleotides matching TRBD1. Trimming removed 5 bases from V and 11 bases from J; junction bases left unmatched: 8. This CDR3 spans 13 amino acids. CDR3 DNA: TGTGCCAGCAGTCCCCCCGGGACAGGGATGCAGTATTTT. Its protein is CASSPPGTGMQYF.

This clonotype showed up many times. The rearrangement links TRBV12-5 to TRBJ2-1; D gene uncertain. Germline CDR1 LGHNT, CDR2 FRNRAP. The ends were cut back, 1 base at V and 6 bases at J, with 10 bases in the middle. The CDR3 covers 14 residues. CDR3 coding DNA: TGTGCTAGTGGTTTGGCCGTGGACGGCAATGAGCAGTTCTTC. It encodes CASGLAVDGNEQFF. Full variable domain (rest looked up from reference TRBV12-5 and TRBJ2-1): DARVTQTPRHKVTEMGQEVTMRCQPILGHNTVFWYRQTMMQGLELLAYFRNRAPLDDSGMPKDRFSAEMPDATLATLKIQPSEPRDSAVYFCASGLAVDGNEQFFGPGTRLTVL.